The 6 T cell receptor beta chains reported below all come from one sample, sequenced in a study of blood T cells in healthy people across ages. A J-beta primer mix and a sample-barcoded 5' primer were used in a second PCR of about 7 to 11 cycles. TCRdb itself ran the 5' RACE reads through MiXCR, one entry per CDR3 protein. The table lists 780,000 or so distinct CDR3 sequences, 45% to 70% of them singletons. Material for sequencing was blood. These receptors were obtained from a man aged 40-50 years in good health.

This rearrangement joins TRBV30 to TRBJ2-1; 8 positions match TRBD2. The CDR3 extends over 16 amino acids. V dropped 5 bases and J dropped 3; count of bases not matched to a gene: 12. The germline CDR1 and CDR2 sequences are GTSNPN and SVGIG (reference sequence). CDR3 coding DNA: TGTGCCTGGTACCCCAACGGGGGGGGGAGCTACAATGAGCAGTTCTTC. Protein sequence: CAWYPNGGGSYNEQFF.

This CDR3 reads CASSEFFGLGPASSYEQYF. The CDR3 DNA is TGTGCCAGCAGTGAATTTTTCGGGTTGGGACCAGCGAGCTCCTACGAGCAGTACTTC. The J gene is TRBJ2-7, the V gene TRBV25-1; D may be TRBD1 or TRBD2 (5 bases each). Deletions cut 1 base from V and 0 bases from J, with 22 bases between. CDR3 length equals 19 residues. Germline V CDR1 and CDR2: MGHDK, SYGVNS.

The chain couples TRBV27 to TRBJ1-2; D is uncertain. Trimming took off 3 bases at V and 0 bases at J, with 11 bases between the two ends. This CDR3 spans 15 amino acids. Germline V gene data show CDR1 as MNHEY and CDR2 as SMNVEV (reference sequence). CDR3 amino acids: CASSFEAGANYGYTF. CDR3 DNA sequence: TGTGCCAGCAGTTTTGAGGCTGGGGCTAACTATGGCTACACCTTC.

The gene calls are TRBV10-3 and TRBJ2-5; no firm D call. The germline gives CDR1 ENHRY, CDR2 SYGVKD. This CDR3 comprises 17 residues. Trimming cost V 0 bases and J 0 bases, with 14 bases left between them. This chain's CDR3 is CAISESTQDEYQETQYF. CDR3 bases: TGTGCCATCAGTGAGTCTACCCAGGACGAGTACCAAGAGACCCAGTACTTC.

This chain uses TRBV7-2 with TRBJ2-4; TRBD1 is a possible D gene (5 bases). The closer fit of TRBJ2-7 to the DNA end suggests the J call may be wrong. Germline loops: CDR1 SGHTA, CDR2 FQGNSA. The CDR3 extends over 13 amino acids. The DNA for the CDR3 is TGTGCCAGCAGCGCCCAGGGTCCTTACGAGCAGTACTTC. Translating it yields CASSAQGPYEQYF.

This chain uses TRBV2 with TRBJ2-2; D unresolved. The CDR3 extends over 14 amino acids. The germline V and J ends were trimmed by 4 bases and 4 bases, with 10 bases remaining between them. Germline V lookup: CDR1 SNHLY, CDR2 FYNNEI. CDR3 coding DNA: TGTGCCAGCAGTGTGGGCGGAACCACCGGGGAGCTGTTTTTT. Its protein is CASSVGGTTGELFF. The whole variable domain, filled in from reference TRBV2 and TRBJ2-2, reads EPEVTQTPSHQVTQMGQEVILRCVPISNHLYFYWYRQILGQKVEFLVSFYNNEISEKSEIFDDQFSVERPDGSNFTLKIRSTKLEDSAMYFCASSVGGTTGELFFGEGSRLTVL.